This T cell receptor (beta chain) was captured by sequencing in a study of a mutant IDH1 vaccine in newly diagnosed glioma. For the study at large: Vaccination followed radiotherapy alone by 4-6 weeks, or accompanied temozolomide cycles. Treated patients had a mean age of roughly 44 years and a sex split that was approximately 62% male and roughly 40% female. Most patients had radiochemotherapy with temozolomide before enrollment; others had one alone.

In regard to this clone: Its antigen is as yet unknown.

The method was immunoSEQ multiplex PCR; TCRdb's version includes in-frame clones alone and lacks a portion of them. The sample lists around 40,000 clones, 84% occurring once. Time point described: week 11, during vaccination. In the vaccine, a single dose held 300 ug of the mutant IDH1 20-mer peptide, along with topical imiquimod. The germline V and J ends were trimmed by 3 bases and 3 bases, with 11 bases remaining between them. This CDR3 region has 15 residues. CDR1 MGHDK and CDR2 SYGVNS come from the germline V gene. V gene TRBV25-1 combines with J gene TRBJ1-4; maybe TRBD1 (5 bases). The sequences come from PBMCs, collected from a glioma patient whose treatment included an IDH1 peptide vaccine. This sequence originates from a man aged 35 to 55 with glioma. The CDR3, as DNA: TGTGCCAGCAGTGACCCCCGGGGACCTAATGAAAAACTGTTTTTT. Translating gives CASSDPRGPNEKLFF.